This passage covers 5 T cell receptor beta chains from one sample sequenced in a study of T cell responses to AZD1222 COVID-19 vaccine. Clones were read by immunoSEQ multiplex PCR, and TCRdb kept only the in-frame ones, dropping some. The sample lists 120,000 or so clones, about 87% occurring once. The material was peripheral blood, obtained 28 days after the second AZD1222 dose. All receptors derive from an adult who received the AZD1222 COVID-19 vaccine.

This chain uses TRBV11-3 with TRBJ2-1, with D perhaps TRBD1 (6 bases). The CDR3 is made up of 15 amino acids. V was cut by 4 bases and J by 1 base, with 11 bases left in between. Germline CDR1 SGHNT, CDR2 YENEEA. CDR3: CASSWGHLSYNEQFF. In nucleotides, the CDR3 is TGTGCCAGCAGCTGGGGACACTTATCCTACAATGAGCAGTTCTTC.

The chain is built from TRBV4-1 and TRBJ1-1; a possible D gene is TRBD1 (5 bases). Germline values: CDR1 MGHRA, CDR2 YSYEKL. V gave up 1 base and J gave up 1 base, with 13 bases separating them. The CDR3 covers 16 residues. CDR3 in DNA: TGCGCCAGCAGCCAAGGGTCCGGGGGTCGGAACACTGAAGCTTTCTTT. As protein: CASSQGSGGRNTEAFF.

The chain links TRBV2 to TRBJ1-6, with D unclear. The germline V and J ends were trimmed by 4 bases and 0 bases, with 7 bases remaining between them. This CDR3 spans 15 amino acids. CDR1 and CDR2 (germline): SNHLY, FYNNEI. CDR3 DNA sequence: TGTGCCAGCAGTGTGTCGAGCTCCTATAATTCACCCCTCCACTTT. Encoded protein: CASSVSSSYNSPLHF. The full variable domain, completed using reference TRBV2 and TRBJ1-6, is EPEVTQTPSHQVTQMGQEVILRCVPISNHLYFYWYRQILGQKVEFLVSFYNNEISEKSEIFDDQFSVERPDGSNFTLKIRSTKLEDSAMYFCASSVSSSYNSPLHFGNGTRLTVT.

This sequence joins TRBV6-5 and TRBJ2-5; D gene unclear. This CDR3 comprises 14 residues. V was clipped by 0 bases and J by 2 bases, with 7 bases between them. Germline V gene sequence: CDR1 MNHEY, CDR2 SVGAGI. The CDR3 DNA sequence: TGTGCCAGCAGTTACTCGGCGGTTCAAGAGACCCAGTACTTC. This codes for CASSYSAVQETQYF.

The chain combines TRBV5-1 with TRBJ2-7, with D possibly being TRBD2 (5 bases). CDR3 size: 16 residues. Trimming cost V 4 bases and J 2 bases, with 19 bases left between them. In germline, CDR1 is SGHRS, CDR2 YFSETQ. CDR3 DNA sequence: TGCGCCAGCAGCCTAATCCTAGCTCCCATGGCCTACGAGCAGTACTTC. Translation gives CASSLILAPMAYEQYF.